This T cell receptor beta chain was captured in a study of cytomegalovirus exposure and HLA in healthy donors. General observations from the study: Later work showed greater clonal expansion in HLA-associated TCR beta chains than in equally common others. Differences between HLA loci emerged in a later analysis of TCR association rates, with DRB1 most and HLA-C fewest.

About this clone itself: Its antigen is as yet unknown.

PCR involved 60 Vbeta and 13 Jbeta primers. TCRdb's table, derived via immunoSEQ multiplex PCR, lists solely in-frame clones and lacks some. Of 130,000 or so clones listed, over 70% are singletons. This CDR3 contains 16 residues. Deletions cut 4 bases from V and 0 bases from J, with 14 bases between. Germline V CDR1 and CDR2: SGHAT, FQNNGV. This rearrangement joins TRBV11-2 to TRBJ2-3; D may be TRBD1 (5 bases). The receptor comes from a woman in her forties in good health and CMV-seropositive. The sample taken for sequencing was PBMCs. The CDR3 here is CASSSLQGNSTDTQYF. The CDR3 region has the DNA TGTGCCAGCAGCTCCCTTCAGGGTAATAGCACAGATACGCAGTATTTT.